This entry lists 22 T cell receptor beta chains sequenced from one sample in a study of patients and donors after allogeneic stem cell transplantation. TCRdb re-called the RT-PCR reads with MiXCR, one entry per CDR3 protein. This sample carries about 960,000 distinct CDR3 sequences, about a sixth of them seen once, and the ten largest clones take 5% to 7.5%. The material sequenced was blood, either unsorted or a sorted T cell fraction (not recorded which). The origin of the receptors is a human donor who was either an allogeneic HSCT recipient or a stem cell or donor lymphocyte infusion donor (not recorded which). It is not recorded whose cells these are; they may come from a transplant donor.

This clonotype has only a few counts. The chain is built from TRBV6-1 and TRBJ1-1; D uncertain. V lost 7 bases and J lost 4, with 16 bases in between. Germline V gives CDR1 MNHNS, CDR2 SASEGT. This CDR3 has 14 amino acids. The CDR3 DNA is TGTGCCAGCAAGTCAGGATTTACTTCCACTGAAGCTTTCTTT. Its translation is CASKSGFTSTEAFF.

The chain recombines TRBV6-1 with TRBJ2-3; TRBD2 agrees at 10 bases. V dropped 9 bases and J dropped 1; count of bases not matched to a gene: 7. The CDR3 is 15 residues long. Germline loops: CDR1 MNHNS, CDR2 SASEGT. DNA of the CDR3: TGTGCCAGTCGAAGAGCGGGGGGGGGCACAGATACGCAGTATTTT. Encoded protein: CASRRAGGGTDTQYF.

This clonotype has only a few counts. The rearrangement uses TRBV5-1 and TRBJ2-1; 9 nucleotides agree with TRBD2. CDR3 length: 16 residues. CDR1 SGHRS and CDR2 YFSETQ come from the germline V gene. Unmatched junction bases numbered 9, after V lost 3 bases and J lost 5 bases. DNA for the CDR3: TGCGCCAGCAGCTCTACTGCGGGAGGGTGGAACAATGAGCAGTTCTTC. This encodes CASSSTAGGWNNEQFF.

This clonotype occurred a few times. The chain has TRBV20-1 and TRBJ2-7, with 9 bases lining up with TRBD1. The CDR3 spans 13 residues. Looked up from germline, CDR1 is DFQATT and CDR2 is SNEGSKA (reference sequence). The trim removed 6 bases at V and 7 bases at J, leaving 10 bases unmatched. The CDR3 DNA is TGCAGTGCCACACAGGGGGCCTTTCAGGAGCAGTACTTC. As protein: CSATQGAFQEQYF.

This sequence joins TRBV20-1 and TRBJ1-2; TRBD1 aligns across 12 bases. Per the germline V gene, CDR1 is DFQATT and CDR2 is SNEGSKA (reference sequence). The CDR3 sequence is 16 residues long. Germline trimming cut 3 bases from V and 2 bases from J; bases unmatched to any gene: 7. As DNA, the CDR3 is TGCAGTGCTAGCCTCCGGGACAGGGGGCCGAACTATGGCTACACCTTC. Its translation is CSASLRDRGPNYGYTF.

V gene TRBV9 combines with J gene TRBJ2-4, with 11 nucleotides matching TRBD1. The CDR3 spans 15 residues. V was clipped by 5 bases and J by 7 bases; unmatched bases: 8. Germline V gene data show CDR1 as SGDLS and CDR2 as YYNGEE. CDR3 sequence (DNA): TGTGCCAGCAGTCGGGCCGGGACAGGGGGGAACATTCAGTACTTC. It yields the protein CASSRAGTGGNIQYF.

This clonotype was recorded a few times. The chain employs TRBV24-1 and TRBJ1-1; a possible D gene is TRBD1 (5 bases). Trimming cost V 4 bases and J 0 bases, with 8 bases left between them. Per the germline V gene, CDR1 is KGHDR and CDR2 is SFDVKD. The CDR3 consists of 14 residues. CDR3 loop: CATSEGRVNTEAFF. The DNA for the CDR3 is TGTGCCACCAGTGAGGGCAGGGTGAACACTGAAGCTTTCTTT.

This clonotype came up a few times. The rearrangement uses TRBV28 and TRBJ2-2; D may correspond to TRBD1 or TRBD2 (5 bases each). V was cut by 5 bases and J by 6 bases, with 25 bases left in between. CDR1 and CDR2 from the germline V gene are MDHEN and SYDVKM. The CDR3 is 18 residues long. The DNA for the CDR3 is TGTGCCAGCAGTCCCCGACGCCCGGGACCCAGGAGATCCGGGGAGCTGTTTTTT. This translates into CASSPRRPGPRRSGELFF.

V is TRBV5-1 and J is TRBJ2-1, with no clear D. The CDR3 spans 13 residues. Per the germline V gene, CDR1 is SGHRS and CDR2 is YFSETQ. V was pared by 0 bases and J by 7 bases, with 8 bases between. CDR3 region: CASSLASRNEQFF. The CDR3 region has the DNA TGCGCCAGCAGCTTGGCCTCGCGAAATGAGCAGTTCTTC.

The chain is built from TRBV12-3 or TRBV12-4 and TRBJ2-1, with a tentative D call TRBD2 (7 bases). V lost 6 bases and J lost 0, with 12 bases in between. This CDR3 is built from 15 residues. DNA for the CDR3: TGTGCCAGCAGCCGCGGGGGCCTCTCCTACAATGAGCAGTTCTTC. It specifies CASSRGGLSYNEQFF.

This chain uses TRBV28 with TRBJ2-7; tentative D call: TRBD1 (6 bases). This CDR3 has 16 residues. V lost 6 bases and J 2 bases, leaving 20 bases between the germline ends. Germline CDR1 and CDR2: MDHEN and SYDVKM. CDR3 nucleotide sequence: TGTGCCAGCAGGGCCCCAGGGGATCTCCCCACCTACGAGCAGTACTTC. Its translation: CASRAPGDLPTYEQYF.

This clonotype was counted ten times or more. The V call is TRBV5-1, the J call TRBJ2-2, with no clear D. The CDR3 runs 14 residues. The V end lost 0 bases, the J end lost 0 bases, and 3 bases lay between the germline ends. The germline CDR1 and CDR2 sequences are SGHRS and YFSETQ. CDR3 sequence (DNA): TGCGCCAGCAGCTTGGAGACGAACACCGGGGAGCTGTTTTTT. Amino acids: CASSLETNTGELFF.

A remark on this clonotype: A much larger clone differs from this one at a single base, so this may be a read error. The chain couples TRBV30 to TRBJ1-1; D remains unclear. The CDR3 has 11 residues. Per germline, CDR1 GTSNPN and CDR2 SVGIG (reference sequence). V lost 2 bases to trimming and J lost 3 bases, with 4 bases between them. CDR3 residues: CAWSRDTEAFF. The DNA for the CDR3 is TGTGCCTGGAGTCGGGACACTGAAGCTTTCTTT.

The rearrangement uses TRBV20-1 and TRBJ2-6; possibly TRBD1 or TRBD2 for D (6 bases each). V was trimmed by 1 base and J by 0 bases, leaving 16 bases between them. Germline CDR1 is DFQATT and CDR2 is SNEGSKA (reference sequence). This CDR3 is 18 amino acids long. The CDR3 protein is CSARGDLSGASGANVLTF. CDR3 nucleotides: TGCAGTGCTAGAGGGGACCTATCGGGGGCCTCTGGGGCCAACGTCCTGACTTTC.

This clonotype was observed many times. The V and J genes are TRBV12-3 or TRBV12-4 and TRBJ2-7, with TRBD1 as a possible D gene (6 bases). The CDR3 covers 13 residues. The V gene lost 4 bases and the J gene lost 2 bases, with 9 bases spanning the gap. The CDR3 protein is CASSSDRTYEQYF. The CDR3 coding sequence is TGTGCCAGCAGTTCCGACAGGACCTACGAGCAGTACTTC.

The chain combines TRBV5-1 with TRBJ2-5, with TRBD1 identical over 7 bases. The CDR3 runs to 13 residues. CDR1 and CDR2 from the germline V gene are SGHRS and YFSETQ. Trimming at V came to 0 bases and at J to 5 bases, leaving 1 base not matched to a gene. The CDR3 DNA is TGCGCCAGCAGCTTGGGGGACAGCGAGACCCAGTACTTC. Translating it yields CASSLGDSETQYF.

In this sample, this clonotype turned up a few times. This chain links TRBV6-2 or TRBV6-3 with TRBJ1-1; maybe TRBD1 (5 bases). The CDR3 runs 13 residues. Trimming took 9 bases from V and 6 from J, leaving 17 bases between them. Germline CDR1 MNHEY, CDR2 SVGEGT. The CDR3 reads CASLRGTEPEAFF. The CDR3, as DNA: TGTGCCAGTTTGAGAGGGACGGAACCTGAAGCTTTCTTT.

The V and J genes are TRBV7-8 and TRBJ2-4; D is undetermined. The CDR3 runs to 15 residues. The germline V gene encodes CDR1 SGHVS and CDR2 FQNEAQ. Between the trimmed V and J ends, which lost 0 bases and 6 bases, there was a span of 12 bases. This CDR3 is CASSLAWVTGNIQYF. In DNA, the CDR3 is TGTGCCAGCAGCTTAGCATGGGTCACGGGAAACATTCAGTACTTC.

CDR3 region: CASTRGGTGISPLHF. In nucleotides, the CDR3 is TGTGCCAGCACTCGGGGGGGGACAGGGATATCACCCCTCCACTTT. J is TRBJ1-6 and V is TRBV27, with 9 nucleotides matching TRBD1. V shed 7 bases and J 10 bases; nucleotides not matched to a gene: 11. The CDR3 covers 15 residues. Germline V lookup: CDR1 MNHEY, CDR2 SMNVEV (reference sequence).

This clonotype was counted a few times. In DNA, the CDR3 is TGTGCCAGCAGTACTCGGGTCGCTGAAGCTTTCTTT. Its protein product is CASSTRVAEAFF. The rearrangement joins TRBV6-2 or TRBV6-3 to TRBJ1-1; no definite D call. CDR1 and CDR2 from the germline V gene are MNHEY and SVGEGT. There are 12 residues in the CDR3. V was clipped by 5 bases and J by 6 bases, with 10 bases between them.

The rearrangement links TRBV5-1 to TRBJ2-3; D assignment may be TRBD1 or TRBD2 (6 bases each). This CDR3 region has 15 residues. V was cut by 4 bases and J by 6 bases, with 18 bases left in between. Germline-derived CDR1 and CDR2 are SGHRS and YFSETQ. DNA for the CDR3: TGCGCCAGCAGCCAGGTGGGGGGCGCCCGTGATACGCAGTATTTT. Translated: CASSQVGGARDTQYF.

The count of this clonotype is one. V gene TRBV6-5 combines with J gene TRBJ2-1, with 11 bases matching TRBD2. The ends lost 4 bases at V and 0 bases at J; junction bases unmatched: 8. CDR3 length equals 18 residues. The germline CDR1 and CDR2 sequences are MNHEY and SVGAGI. CDR3 in DNA: TGTGCCAGCAGTTCCGAGAAACTAGCGGGGGCCTCCTACAATGAGCAGTTCTTC. Residues: CASSSEKLAGASYNEQFF.